This TCR beta chain was observed in a study of early T cells in non-severe SARS-CoV-2 infection. About the study: Bulk RNA from unsorted whole blood was sequenced; chains were unpaired.

Study conclusions and caveats: Database matching using VDJdb favored anti-spike CD8 responses, with private and CD4 specificities left missing.

The CDR3 length is 10 residues. Germline assignment: CDR1 DFQATT and CDR2 SNEGSKA (reference sequence). With 3 bases removed from V and 7 bases from J, the gap between germline ends came to 7 bases. Regarding this clonotype: Its target is unknown.

Researchers attached unique molecular identifiers to individual cDNA molecules. TCRdb analysed the 5' RACE reads with MiXCR anew, one entry per CDR3 protein. This table has tens of thousands of distinct CDR3 sequences, 23% appearing once. This chain joins TRBV20-1 and TRBJ2-7; D not certain. This TCR was sampled from an adult who was a healthcare worker with PCR-confirmed SARS-CoV-2 infection or an uninfected control (not recorded which). The input for sequencing was whole blood, taken at baseline. In DNA, the CDR3 is TGCAGTGCTAGCCTAGTTGAGCAGTACTTC. Its translation is CSASLVEQYF.